This T cell receptor (beta chain) was documented in a study of blood T cell repertoires in COVID-19. Overall study: Spain, Italy and the United States supplied samples that represented acute and convalescent COVID-19. T cells, B-cell-depleted T cells, or PBMCs provided the cDNA or gDNA that served as material.

The CDR3 loop spans 15 amino acids. The trim removed 6 bases at V and 7 bases at J, leaving 8 bases unmatched. Germline-derived CDR1 and CDR2 are KGHSH and LQKENI. Per the authors' pipeline: Amplified reference gene primers provided the basis for estimating nucleated cell counts. Repertoires were generated with immunoSEQ multiplex PCR, while TCRdb's copy carries only in-frame clones and drops some. V, J and clone size are those of that table, while D and trimming were read from the DNA. The sample has more than 150,000 clones, about 86% seen once; the top ten hold more than 20%. The sequence derives from a man in his 70s with active or convalescent COVID-19. This chain links TRBV18 with TRBJ2-1, with 11 bases matching TRBD2. Material: peripheral blood. CDR3 amino acids: CASSPGLAAGNEQFF. The CDR3 nucleotides are TGTGCCAGCTCGCCGGGACTAGCGGCTGGTAATGAGCAGTTCTTC.